What follows is one T cell receptor (beta chain) and its context. Its antigen is unknown. The sample is drawn from a study of Ad26.COV2.S vaccination and SARS-CoV-2 variants. The CDR3 has 16 amino acids. Trimming took 5 bases from V and 3 from J; bases not matched to a gene: 8. Germline CDR1 is SEHNR and CDR2 is FQNEAQ (reference sequence). The treatment: roughly 18 received Ad26.COV2.S at low or high dose, single or two shots; about 5 received placebo; per-sample allocation not given. Specimen acquisition occurred on day 63 following the initial vaccine or placebo injection. The study's findings and limits: Vaccinees reportedly had broad spike-specific CD8+ and CD4+ T cell responses. Non-spike TCR breadth showed similarity between vaccine and placebo recipients.

Generated by immunoSEQ multiplex PCR, the TCRdb table keeps only in-frame clones and is missing some. The profile covers roughly 350,000 clones, with 70% to 90% appearing a single time and approximately 12% taken by the ten largest. This specimen was peripheral blood, taken in a trial of Ad26.COV2.S vaccine versus placebo. This sequence originates from a person aged 18 to 59 who received the Ad26.COV2.S COVID-19 vaccine or a placebo. The chain carries TRBV7-9 and TRBJ2-5, with TRBD1 matching over 11 bases. As DNA, the CDR3 is TGTGCCAGCAGCCCCCCCGGGACAGGGGGTGAAGAGACCCAGTACTTC. Encoded protein: CASSPPGTGGEETQYF. Supplemented by reference TRBV7-9 and TRBJ2-5, the full variable domain reads DTGVSQNPRHKITKRGQNVTFRCDPISEHNRLYWYRQTLGQGPEFLTYFQNEAQLEKSRLLSDRFSAERPKGSFSTLEIQRTEQGDSAMYLCASSPPGTGGEETQYFGPGTRLLVL.